Listed below are T cell receptor beta chains from one sample, sequenced in a study of blood T cell repertoires in COVID-19. Repertoires were generated with immunoSEQ multiplex PCR, while TCRdb's copy carries only in-frame clones and drops some. The data contain around 250,000 clones, around 82% of them singletons. Specimen: peripheral blood. Every receptor here comes from a woman aged 18-35 years with acute or convalescent COVID-19. Each CDR3 is given with its conserved first and last residue. The order of the fields is J gene, D gene, clone size, V gene, CDR3 protein, CDR3 DNA. D genes are given only for firm matches. Clone size is shown for a subset of rows, as once, few, many or a class of expanded clone.

TRBJ2-5 . . TRBV7-6 CASSLAPGIQETQYF TGTGCCAGCAGCTTAGCTCCCGGGATTCAAGAGACCCAGTACTTC
TRBJ2-7 . . TRBV6-2/TRBV6-3 CASRPRGIYYEQYF TGTGCCAGCCGCCCCCGCGGGATCTACTACGAGCAGTACTTC
TRBJ1-4 . . TRBV5-5 CASSREGEKLFF TGTGCCAGCAGCCGGGAAGGCGAAAAACTGTTTTTT
TRBJ2-7 TRBD1 . TRBV9 CASSVDGTGLYEQYF TGTGCCAGCAGCGTAGACGGGACAGGCCTCTACGAGCAGTACTTC
TRBJ1-2 . few TRBV7-9 CASSFGSGSGGYTF TGTGCCAGCAGCTTCGGGTCGGGGTCGGGTGGCTACACCTTC
TRBJ2-2 TRBD2 . TRBV7-2 CASSLGLAGVTGELFF TGTGCCAGCAGCTTAGGGCTAGCGGGAGTTACCGGGGAGCTGTTTTTT
TRBJ1-2 TRBD1 . TRBV25-1 CASSHGTVYGYTF TGTGCCAGCTCCCATGGGACAGTCTATGGCTACACCTTC
TRBJ1-5 TRBD1 . TRBV28 CASSPPGTGSRQPQHF TGTGCCAGCAGTCCTCCCGGGACAGGGTCCCGTCAGCCCCAGCATTTT
TRBJ2-1 . . TRBV29-1 CSVEEPPGRPYNEQFF TGCAGCGTTGAAGAACCCCCGGGTCGTCCCTACAATGAGCAGTTCTTC
TRBJ2-3 TRBD2 once TRBV5-1 CASRRTSGFRGTDTQYF TGCGCCAGCAGACGGACTAGCGGATTTCGGGGCACAGATACGCAGTATTTT
TRBJ2-1 . . TRBV2 CASSGFPLPYNEQFF TGTGCCAGCTCGGGGTTCCCCTTACCTTACAATGAGCAGTTCTTC
TRBJ2-1 TRBD2 . TRBV6-5 CASSYLASGRENEQFF TGTGCCAGCAGTTATCTGGCTAGCGGGAGGGAAAATGAGCAGTTCTTC